Each of the 3 T cell receptor beta chains below was sequenced from the same sample in a study of CD4 T cells in relation to SARS-CoV-2 and coronaviruses. Using immunoSEQ multiplex PCR, the repertoire was profiled, and TCRdb retains in-frame clones only, with some absent. The table shows 9,500 to 12,000 clones, with 65% to 75% occurring only once. CD4+ T cells from unexposed donors were obtained before the COVID-19 pandemic (2011-2018). Isolation of CD4+ T cells took place after less than 13 days in culture. Antigens for these TCRs are unknown. The sample was CD4+ T cells from PBMCs, cultured in vitro. Receptors originate from a human donor in good health.

The chain joins TRBV11-2 to TRBJ2-5; possibly TRBD1 for D (5 bases). CDR3 length: 15 amino acids. The germline gives CDR1 SGHAT, CDR2 FQNNGV. V was shortened by 5 bases and J by 2 bases, with 15 bases between the two germline ends. The CDR3: CASSPPAGRQETQYF. In DNA form, the CDR3 reads TGTGCCAGCAGCCCCCCGGCAGGGCGACAAGAGACCCAGTACTTC.

The chain uses TRBV6-5 and TRBJ2-7, with 9 bases identical to TRBD2. The length of the CDR3 is 14 residues. V shed 6 bases, J shed 1 base, and the junction held 4 bases outside the gene matches. Germline V CDR1 and CDR2: MNHEY, SVGAGI. This CDR3 is CASRTLAGSYEQYF. CDR3 in DNA: TGTGCCAGCAGAACACTAGCGGGTTCCTACGAGCAGTACTTC.

The rearrangement joins TRBV27 to TRBJ1-2; perhaps TRBD1 as D (5 bases). There are 13 residues in the CDR3. Germline loops: CDR1 MNHEY, CDR2 SMNVEV (reference sequence). Trimming removed 3 bases from V and 8 bases from J, with 13 bases in between. The CDR3 nucleotides are TGTGCCAGCAGTTTTGGGAGTTCAGGGGGCTACACCTTC. This gives the protein CASSFGSSGGYTF.